This paragraph reports one TCR beta chain. In its sample, this clonotype was seen many times. Its antigen specificity is not known. Within one base of it there is no much larger clone, and no base qualities were kept. This entry comes from a study of response to subunit inactivated influenza vaccine listed by TCRdb under 2018. With respect to the entire study: Deep quantitative T cell receptor repertoire profiling was used in the study to track responses to a trivalent subunit inactivated influenza vaccine. The investigation overall reported the following: The authors proposed that each seasonal influenza vaccination may bring in only a limited number of new T cells.

Libraries were prepared through RT-PCR. Sequencing was performed on an Illumina HiSeq 2500. TCRdb reworked the public reads: Q25 trimming with fastp, MiXCR clone assembly, productive beta chains retained. Rows with one shared CDR3 protein collapse into an entry with the most common genes and DNA. Across this sample there are fewer than 350,000 distinct CDR3 sequences, with around a fifth seen only once. Of the sample, approximately 10% falls within the top ten clones. Taken from the germline V gene, the CDR1 and CDR2 loops are SGHDT and YYEEEE. The CDR3 starts with the cysteine, ends with the phenylalanine, and has 17 residues. The DNA shown is the 51-base CDR3, in frame from base 1. V loses 3 bases, J loses 2 bases, and the germline ends lie 19 bases apart.

The sequence was obtained from a man aged 50-75 years who received an inactivated influenza vaccine. Donor details come from another sample of the same person, matched by shared clones. The sequences come from PBMCs from blood, collected 21 months after vaccination. Recombination linked TRBV5-6 to TRBJ2-3; D gene: possibly TRBD2, on 6 matching bases. Here the CDR3 is given as CASSSLLTGASTDTQYF. The DNA is as follows: TGTGCCAGCAGCTCCCTTCTTACGGGAGCCTCCACAGATACGCAGTATTTT. The full variable domain, completed from the reference TRBV5-6 and TRBJ2-3 proteins outside the CDR3, reads DAGVTQSPTHLIKTRGQQVTLRCSPKSGHDTVSWYQQALGQGPQFIFQYYEEEERQRGNFPDRFSGHQFPNYSSELNVNALLLGDSALYLCASSSLLTGASTDTQYFGPGTRLTVL.